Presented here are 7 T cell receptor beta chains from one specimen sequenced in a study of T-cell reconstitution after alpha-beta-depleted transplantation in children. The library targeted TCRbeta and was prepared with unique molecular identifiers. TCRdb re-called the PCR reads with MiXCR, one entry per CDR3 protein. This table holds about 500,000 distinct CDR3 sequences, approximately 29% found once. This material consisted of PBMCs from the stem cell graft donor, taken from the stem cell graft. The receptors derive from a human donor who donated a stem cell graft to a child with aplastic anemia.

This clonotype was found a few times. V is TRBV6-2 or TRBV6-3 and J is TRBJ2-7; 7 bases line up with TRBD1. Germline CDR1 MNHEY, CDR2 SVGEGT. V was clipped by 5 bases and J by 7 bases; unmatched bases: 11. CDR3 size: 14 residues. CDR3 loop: CASSRDRTPGEQYF. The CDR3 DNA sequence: TGTGCCAGCAGTCGGGACAGAACCCCTGGGGAGCAGTACTTC.

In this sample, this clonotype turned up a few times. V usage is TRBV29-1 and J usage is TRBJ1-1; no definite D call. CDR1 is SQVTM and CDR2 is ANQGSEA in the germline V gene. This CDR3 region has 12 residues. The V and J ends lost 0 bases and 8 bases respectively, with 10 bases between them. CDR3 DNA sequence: TGCAGCGTTGAAGATCTCGGCAGAGAAGCTTTCTTT. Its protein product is CSVEDLGREAFF.

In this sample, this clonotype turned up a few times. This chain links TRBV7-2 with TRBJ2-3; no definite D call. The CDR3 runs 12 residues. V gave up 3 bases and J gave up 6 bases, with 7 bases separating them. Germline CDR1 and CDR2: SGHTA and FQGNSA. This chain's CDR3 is CASSFRSDTQYF. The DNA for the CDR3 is TGTGCCAGCAGCTTCCGGTCGGATACGCAGTATTTT.

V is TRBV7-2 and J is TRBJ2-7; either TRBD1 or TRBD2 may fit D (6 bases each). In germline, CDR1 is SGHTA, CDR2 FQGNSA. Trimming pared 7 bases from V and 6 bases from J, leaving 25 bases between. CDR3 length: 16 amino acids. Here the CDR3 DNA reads TGTGCCAGCACCAGAGTGGGGGGCGCTCCCCCGGGCGAGCAGTACTTC. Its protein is CASTRVGGAPPGEQYF.

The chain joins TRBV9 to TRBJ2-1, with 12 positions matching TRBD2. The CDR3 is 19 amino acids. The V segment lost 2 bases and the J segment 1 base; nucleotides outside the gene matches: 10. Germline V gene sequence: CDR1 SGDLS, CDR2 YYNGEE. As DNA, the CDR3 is TGTGCCAGCAGCGTGCTGGGACTAGCGGGCCAAGCGTCCTACAATGAGCAGTTCTTC. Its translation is CASSVLGLAGQASYNEQFF. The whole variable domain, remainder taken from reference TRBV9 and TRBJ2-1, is DSGVTQTPKHLITATGQRVTLRCSPRSGDLSVYWYQQSLDQGLQFLIQYYNGEERAKGNILERFSAQQFPDLHSELNLSSLELGDSALYFCASSVLGLAGQASYNEQFFGPGTRLTVL.

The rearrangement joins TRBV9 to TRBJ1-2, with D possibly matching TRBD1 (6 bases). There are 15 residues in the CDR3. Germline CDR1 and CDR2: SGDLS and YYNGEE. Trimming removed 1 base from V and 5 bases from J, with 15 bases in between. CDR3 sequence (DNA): TGTGCCAGCAGCGTACAGACAGGCGGGGGATATGGCTACACCTTC. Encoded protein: CASSVQTGGGYGYTF.

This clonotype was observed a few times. The CDR3 nucleotides are TGTGCCAGCAGCCCCCGGGTAGCATGGACCGGGGAGCTGTTTTTT. Translated: CASSPRVAWTGELFF. J is TRBJ2-2 and V is TRBV6-1; D uncertain. The germline gives CDR1 MNHNS, CDR2 SASEGT. This CDR3 contains 15 residues. With 6 bases removed from V and 5 bases from J, the gap between germline ends came to 16 bases.